Presented here are 22 T cell receptor beta chains from one specimen sequenced in a study of T cell clonality in common variable immunodeficiency. Whole-study findings and limits: Common variable immunodeficiency TCR beta sequences reportedly had fewer deletions and N-nucleotide insertions.

Generated by immunoSEQ multiplex PCR, the TCRdb table keeps only in-frame clones and is missing some. This sample carries just under 20,000 clones, none of them present only once. No antigen has been identified for these receptors. The sample consisted of peripheral blood mononuclear cells. The receptors stem from a human donor with common variable immunodeficiency.

This clone was counted ten times or more. The DNA ends 3 residues before the CDR3 does, and the rest of the CDR3 is filled in from the germline J gene. The V gene is TRBV30, the J gene TRBJ1-5, with D perhaps matching TRBD1 (6 bases). The CDR3 sequence is 14 residues long. Germline V CDR1 and CDR2: GTSNPN, SVGIG (reference sequence). Trimming took off 1 base at V and 5 bases at J, with 12 bases between the two ends. The CDR3 spells CAWSAPGQYQPQHF. The sequenced part of the CDR3 DNA is TGTGCCTGGAGTGCCCCCGGACAGTATCAGCCC.

This clone is classed as medium-sized (0.01 to 0.1%). The DNA ends 3 residues before the CDR3 does, and the rest of the CDR3 is filled in from the germline J gene. This sequence joins TRBV20-1 and TRBJ2-5; D is uncertain. Trimming left V 7 bases short and J 4 bases short, with 7 bases between. The germline V gene encodes CDR1 DFQATT and CDR2 SNEGSKA (reference sequence). CDR3 length: 10 residues. The CDR3 loop reads CSGPGETQYF. The DNA read from the CDR3 is TGCAGTGGGCCAGGAGAGACC.

This clone came up many times. The CDR3 end falls 3 residues outside the read, so it is completed with the germline J gene. The rearrangement links TRBV20-1 to TRBJ1-2; 7 nucleotides line up with TRBD1. Germline CDR1 and CDR2: DFQATT and SNEGSKA (reference sequence). The CDR3 is 14 residues long. Trimming at V came to 5 bases and at J to 4 bases, leaving 10 bases not matched to a gene. CDR3 DNA, as far as it was read: TGCAGTGCTTCCCGACAGGGTCGGGTCTATGGC. Translating it yields CSASRQGRVYG. The whole CDR3 reads CSASRQGRVYGYTF.

This clone was seen at least ten times. The CDR3 is cut off 3 residues early in the read; its end comes from the germline J gene. The chain uses TRBV7-9 and TRBJ2-7; 11 bases map to TRBD2. There are 14 residues in the CDR3. Trimming at V came to 3 bases and at J to 2 bases, leaving 0 bases not matched to a gene. Germline V lookup: CDR1 SEHNR, CDR2 FQNEAQ (reference sequence). This chain's CDR3 is CASSLTSGTYEQYF. Partial CDR3 DNA: TGTGCCAGCAGCTTGACTAGCGGGACCTACGAG.

In its sample, this clone was seen many times. Coverage ceases 3 residues before the CDR3 finishes, and the germline J gene fills in the end. The chain uses TRBV2 and TRBJ2-1; 7 bases match TRBD2. The V segment lost 6 bases and the J segment 6 bases; nucleotides outside the gene matches: 8. The V gene's germline CDR1 is SNHLY and CDR2 FYNNEI. The CDR3 is 14 residues long. The CDR3 sequence: CASRVGGVPNEQFF. The covered CDR3 bases are TGTGCCAGCAGAGTGGGAGGGGTGCCCAATGAG.

On this clone itself: Read data end 3 residues before the CDR3 end; the end is taken from the germline J gene. This sequence joins TRBV30 and TRBJ2-2, with 11 positions matching TRBD1. Germline V gene data show CDR1 as GTSNPN and CDR2 as SVGIG (reference sequence). CDR3 size: 16 residues. Trimming cost V 0 bases and J 6 bases; bases outside gene matches: 6. The part of the CDR3 DNA that was read is TGTGCCTGGAGTGTCGGGACAGGGGGTTTAGCCGGGGAG. Amino acid sequence: CAWSVGTGGLAGE. The full CDR3 is CAWSVGTGGLAGELFF.

This clone was observed many times. The CDR3 end lies 3 residues beyond the end of the read and is filled in from the germline J gene. The chain employs TRBV7-9 and TRBJ1-2; tentative D call: TRBD1 (5 bases). This CDR3 spans 14 amino acids. Germline assignment: CDR1 SEHNR and CDR2 FQNEAQ (reference sequence). CDR3 DNA, as far as it was read: TGTGCCAGCAGTTCTGCCGGGACTGCGGACGGC. Protein sequence: CASSSAGTADG. The CDR3 in its entirety is CASSSAGTADGYTF.

Many counts were recorded for this clone. Sequencing ends 3 residues short of the CDR3 end; the germline J gene provides the rest. This chain connects TRBV18 to TRBJ1-1; perhaps TRBD1 as D (6 bases). The CDR3 loop spans 14 amino acids. Germline V gene lookup returns CDR1 KGHSH and CDR2 LQKENI. The V end was cut by 5 bases, the J end by 1 base, with 11 bases between. The CDR3 protein is CASSVGQRNTEAFF. The part of the CDR3 DNA that was read is TGTGCCAGCTCAGTCGGACAGCGGAACACTGAA.

In this sample, this clone turned up many times. From the germline J gene comes the end of the CDR3, since the read stops 3 residues before it. This sequence joins TRBV28 and TRBJ2-5, with D possibly TRBD2 on 6 matching bases. Per the germline V gene, CDR1 is MDHEN and CDR2 is SYDVKM. CDR3 size: 14 residues. The ends were cut back, 3 bases at V and 5 bases at J, with 13 bases in the middle. CDR3 DNA (partial): TGTGCCAGCAGTTTGGGGGGTTCTATGGAGACC. Encoded protein: CASSLGGSMET. The CDR3 reads in full as CASSLGGSMETQYF.

This clone was counted many times. The read ends 3 residues shy of where the CDR3 ends; the end is completed using the germline J gene. This chain links TRBV20-1 with TRBJ2-2; D possibly corresponds to TRBD2 (6 bases). Germline CDR1 and CDR2: DFQATT and SNEGSKA (reference sequence). Trimming stripped 0 bases from V and 1 base from J, with 12 bases between. The CDR3 is made up of 16 amino acids. The CDR3 reads CSAREWGVKNTGELFF. The DNA read from the CDR3 is TGCAGTGCTAGAGAGTGGGGGGTCAAGAACACCGGGGAG.

On this clone itself: The CDR3 end falls 3 residues outside the read, so it is completed with the germline J gene. V gene TRBV6-1 combines with J gene TRBJ2-7; 8 bases line up with TRBD1. The germline gives CDR1 MNHNS, CDR2 SASEGT. This CDR3 contains 15 residues. The trim removed 4 bases at V and 0 bases at J, leaving 5 bases unmatched. The part of the CDR3 DNA that was read is TGTGCCAGCAGTGCCTTGGGACAGGTCTCCTACGAG. Translated: CASSALGQVSYE. The full CDR3 sequence reads CASSALGQVSYEQYF.

As concerns this clone: With the read ending 3 residues before the CDR3 end, the germline J gene is used to fill in that end. The rearrangement joins TRBV19 to TRBJ2-7; 9 positions agree with TRBD2. The CDR3 runs 15 residues. The J segment lost 0 bases and the V segment lost 3 bases, leaving 3 bases of the junction unmatched. Germline CDR1 LNHDA, CDR2 SQIVND (reference sequence). CDR3 protein: CASSIPTSGSYEQYF. The CDR3 DNA, read in part, is TGTGCCAGTAGTATCCCGACTAGCGGCTCCTACGAG.

By sample share, this clone is medium-sized. The read is 3 residues too short to cover the CDR3 end, so that end is filled in from the germline J gene. This rearrangement joins TRBV7-3 to TRBJ2-6; no clear D gene. The ends were cut back, 6 bases at V and 2 bases at J, with 8 bases in the middle. Germline V gene sequence: CDR1 SGHTA, CDR2 FQGTGA. There are 14 residues in the CDR3. CDR3 DNA, as far as it was read: TGTGCCAGCAGGCCCGGTACTGGGGCCAACGTC. This sequence encodes CASRPGTGANV. The entire CDR3 protein is CASRPGTGANVLTF.

This clone has at least ten counts. The observed sequence ends 3 residues before the CDR3 terminus, with the missing tail filled in from the germline J gene. This chain links TRBV29-1 with TRBJ2-7; 9 bases line up with TRBD1. After removal of 7 bases from V and 2 bases from J, the junction contained 9 bases not matched to a gene. CDR1 is SQVTM and CDR2 is ANQGSEA in the germline V gene. The CDR3 has 14 residues. The CDR3 DNA, read in part, is TGCAGCGGGGGACAGGGAGGCCGGACCTACGAG. Amino acid sequence: CSGGQGGRTYE. The CDR3, in full, reads CSGGQGGRTYEQYF.

This clone was seen at least ten times. The observed sequence ends 3 residues before the CDR3 terminus, with the missing tail filled in from the germline J gene. The V and J genes are TRBV2 and TRBJ1-2; possibly TRBD1 for D (5 bases). The length of the CDR3 is 13 residues. Germline V lookup: CDR1 SNHLY, CDR2 FYNNEI. Trimming stripped 3 bases from V and 4 bases from J, with 9 bases between. CDR3 residues: CASSDTGVYGYTF. The DNA read from the CDR3 is TGTGCCAGCAGTGACACAGGAGTCTATGGC.

The sample holds many counts of this clone. The read terminates 3 residues before the CDR3 end, so the remaining end is supplied by the germline J gene. The chain joins TRBV29-1 to TRBJ2-7; D unclear. The CDR3 covers 12 residues. Germline lookup yields CDR1 SQVTM and CDR2 ANQGSEA. With 0 bases removed from V and 6 bases from J, the gap between germline ends came to 9 bases. CDR3: CSVEDHSLEQYF. CDR3 bases read: TGCAGCGTTGAAGACCACTCCCTCGAG.

This clone has at least ten counts. Coverage ceases 3 residues before the CDR3 finishes, and the germline J gene fills in the end. The J gene is TRBJ1-1, the V gene TRBV6-1; D uncertain. This CDR3 region has 16 residues. Germline loops: CDR1 MNHNS, CDR2 SASEGT. V shed 0 bases and J shed 4 bases, with 15 bases lying between them. The DNA read from the CDR3 is TGTGCCAGCAGTGAAGCCTCCCTTGGGCGGGGCACTGAA. This translates into CASSEASLGRGTE. The complete CDR3 sequence is CASSEASLGRGTEAFF.

A word on this clone: The missing CDR3 end, 3 residues past where the read stops, is filled in from the germline J gene. The V gene is TRBV18, the J gene TRBJ2-1, with 10 bases fitting TRBD2. V lost 6 bases, J lost 2 bases, and 7 bases stayed unmatched. CDR3 length: 16 residues. The V gene's germline CDR1 is KGHSH and CDR2 LQKENI. This CDR3 reads CASSPRTSGPYNEQFF. CDR3 DNA (partial): TGTGCCAGCTCCCCCAGGACTAGCGGACCCTACAATGAG.

This clone has a count of ten or more. The DNA ends 3 residues before the CDR3 does, and the rest of the CDR3 is filled in from the germline J gene. This CDR3 is also generated by other DNA sequences in the sample. The chain is built from TRBV2 and TRBJ2-1; perhaps TRBD2 as D (6 bases). Germline V lookup: CDR1 SNHLY, CDR2 FYNNEI. This CDR3 is built from 14 residues. Trimming stripped 6 bases from V and 6 bases from J, with 15 bases between. Incomplete CDR3 DNA: TGTGCCAGCAGAAGGACTAACAGCGGCAATGAG. Its protein is CASRRTNSGNE. The whole CDR3 sequence reads CASRRTNSGNEQFF. Based on the CDR3 plus reference TRBV2 and TRBJ2-1, the full variable domain is EPEVTQTPSHQVTQMGQEVILRCVPISNHLYFYWYRQILGQKVEFLVSFYNNEISEKSEIFDDQFSVERPDGSNFTLKIRSTKLEDSAMYFCASRRTNSGNEQFFGPGTRLTVL.

This clone was counted at least ten times. The read ends 3 residues shy of where the CDR3 ends; the end is completed using the germline J gene. This rearrangement joins TRBV2 to TRBJ1-3, with D unresolved. Looked up from germline, CDR1 is SNHLY and CDR2 is FYNNEI. The CDR3 spans 12 residues. V was pared by 7 bases and J by 2 bases, with 6 bases between. CDR3 loop: CASISAGNTIYF. CDR3 DNA (partial): TGTGCCAGCATCTCCGCTGGAAACACC.

This clone occurred many times. The read ends 3 residues shy of where the CDR3 ends; the end is completed using the germline J gene. The chain uses TRBV20-1 and TRBJ2-7; 11 nucleotides align to TRBD2. Germline trimming cut 3 bases from V and 0 bases from J; bases unmatched to any gene: 16. The CDR3 spans 19 residues. Germline V gene lookup returns CDR1 DFQATT and CDR2 SNEGSKA (reference sequence). The covered CDR3 bases are TGCAGTGCTAGGGACCGTGGAGGGCTAGCGGGAGGAACCTCCTACGAG. It yields the protein CSARDRGGLAGGTSYE. The entire CDR3 protein reads CSARDRGGLAGGTSYEQYF.

In this sample, this clone turned up a few times. Read sequence stops 3 residues before the CDR3 end, and the germline J gene provides the missing end. The chain combines TRBV20-1 with TRBJ1-6, with D perhaps matching TRBD1 (5 bases). Trimming left V 3 bases short and J 9 bases short, with 12 bases between. The germline CDR1 and CDR2 sequences are DFQATT and SNEGSKA (reference sequence). This CDR3 has 13 residues. CDR3 bases read: TGCAGTGCTAGTTTTCAGGGCGGTTCACCC. This encodes CSASFQGGSP. The whole CDR3 sequence reads CSASFQGGSPLHF.